Below, 10 T cell receptor beta chains from the same sample are listed, as sequenced in a study of blood T cell repertoires in COVID-19. Measured with immunoSEQ multiplex PCR; TCRdb has only the in-frame clones, and not every one. This table holds roughly 76,000 clones, around 88% found once. The sequencing sample was made of peripheral blood. All receptors derive from a man aged 30 to 39 with acute or convalescent COVID-19.

CDR3: CASSQLAGAVNEQFF. The CDR3 region has the DNA TGTGCCAGCAGCCAGCTAGCGGGAGCGGTCAATGAGCAGTTCTTC. The genes are TRBV11-2 and TRBJ2-1, with 10 bases matching TRBD2. Unmatched junction bases numbered 7, after V lost 5 bases and J lost 6 bases. The CDR3 spans 15 residues. Germline CDR1 reads SGHAT; CDR2 reads FQNNGV.

The gene calls are TRBV4-3 and TRBJ2-2; possible D gene TRBD2, 6 bases. CDR1 is LGHNA, CDR2 YSLEER, per germline. CDR3 length: 16 residues. V was clipped by 3 bases and J by 5 bases, with 16 bases between them. CDR3 nucleotides: TGCGCCAGCAGCCAGTTCCCCGGGACTGAAACCGGGGAGCTGTTTTTT. Translating gives CASSQFPGTETGELFF.

This chain joins TRBV6-5 and TRBJ2-4; TRBD2 matches at 7 bases. Germline V lookup: CDR1 MNHEY, CDR2 SVGAGI. The CDR3 spans 16 residues. V lost 2 bases to trimming and J lost 1 base; unmatched junction nucleotides: 5. The CDR3 coding sequence is TGTGCCAGCAGTTACGCTGTGGGGGGGGCCAAAAACATTCAGTACTTC. This encodes CASSYAVGGAKNIQYF.

The chain links TRBV6-5 to TRBJ2-5; TRBD1 is a possible D gene (6 bases). Germline CDR1 reads MNHEY; CDR2 reads SVGAGI. V lost 2 bases to trimming and J lost 2 bases, with 12 bases between them. There are 15 residues in the CDR3. The CDR3 protein is CASSYTIGQQETQYF. In DNA form, the CDR3 reads TGTGCCAGCAGTTACACGATCGGACAGCAAGAGACCCAGTACTTC.

The V and J genes are TRBV28 and TRBJ1-4; the D is unclear. This CDR3 spans 15 amino acids. From germline, CDR1 is MDHEN and CDR2 SYDVKM. V lost 2 bases and J 6 bases, leaving 13 bases between the germline ends. CDR3 protein: CASSLRGYGDEKLFF. The CDR3 region has the DNA TGTGCCAGCAGTTTACGTGGCTACGGAGATGAAAAACTGTTTTTT.

The genes are TRBV18 and TRBJ2-2; 7 bases are a match to TRBD1. V dropped 9 bases and J dropped 2; count of bases not matched to a gene: 12. The germline V gene has CDR1 KGHSH and CDR2 LQKENI. The CDR3 has 16 residues. CDR3 sequence reads: CASNPGTAINTGELFF. CDR3 in DNA: TGTGCCAGTAACCCCGGGACAGCCATTAACACCGGGGAGCTGTTTTTT.

The chain combines TRBV7-2 with TRBJ2-2, with 14 bases matching TRBD2. Trimming removed 0 bases from V and 2 bases from J; junction bases left unmatched: 5. Germline CDR1 SGHTA, CDR2 FQGNSA. There are 19 residues in the CDR3. Written as DNA, the CDR3 is TGTGCCAGCAGCTTAGCAAGACTAGCGGGAGGGCGAAACACCGGGGAGCTGTTTTTT. Its translation is CASSLARLAGGRNTGELFF.

This clone is a singleton in its sample. The chain is built from TRBV5-1 and TRBJ2-7; TRBD1 matches 8 bases. There are 15 residues in the CDR3. Trimming cost V 2 bases and J 3 bases; bases outside gene matches: 7. Germline V gene sequence: CDR1 SGHRS, CDR2 YFSETQ. CDR3 DNA: TGCGCCAGCAGCTTAGGGACAGGAGTAAACTACGAGCAGTACTTC. It translates to CASSLGTGVNYEQYF.

This chain links TRBV7-2 with TRBJ1-2, with 7 bases matching TRBD1. Germline assignment: CDR1 SGHTA and CDR2 FQGNSA. This CDR3 region has 14 residues. The V segment lost 5 bases and the J segment 3 bases; nucleotides outside the gene matches: 6. The CDR3 sequence: CASSPDREYYGYTF. The CDR3 DNA reads as TGTGCCAGCAGCCCCGACAGGGAGTACTATGGCTACACCTTC.

V is TRBV5-4 and J is TRBJ2-7; 12 bases match TRBD2. The CDR3 totals 16 residues. Trimming took 3 bases from V and 7 from J; bases not matched to a gene: 11. Germline-derived CDR1 and CDR2 are SGHNT and YYREEE (reference sequence). CDR3 sequence: CASSSRTGTSGLEQYF. The CDR3 bases are TGTGCCAGCAGCTCCCGAACCGGGACTAGCGGGCTGGAGCAGTACTTC.